The 32 T cell receptor beta chains below come from one sample, sequenced in a study of cytomegalovirus exposure and HLA in healthy donors. The PCR employed 60 Vbeta primers together with 13 Jbeta primers. The data were produced by immunoSEQ multiplex PCR, yet TCRdb's version contains in-frame clones alone and is incomplete. The sample includes fewer than 250,000 clones, roughly four fifths seen only once; the top ten take 3% to 3.5%. The specimen sequenced was PBMCs. These receptor sequences come from a woman under 40 in good health and CMV-seropositive.

The chain is built from TRBV9 and TRBJ2-2; D remains unclear. The CDR3 is 17 residues long. The germline V and J ends were trimmed by 2 bases and 3 bases, with 17 bases remaining between them. In germline, CDR1 is SGDLS, CDR2 YYNGEE. CDR3 sequence: CASSVVGRSTDTGELFF. CDR3 DNA sequence: TGTGCCAGCAGCGTCGTCGGCAGGTCAACGGACACCGGGGAGCTGTTTTTT.

The rearrangement links TRBV6-5 to TRBJ1-6, with 10 bases identical to TRBD1. The CDR3 length is 14 residues. V was pared by 7 bases and J by 7 bases, with 4 bases of the junction left unmatched. CDR1 and CDR2 (germline): MNHEY, SVGAGI. This chain's CDR3 is CASNPGQGNSPLHF. For the CDR3, the DNA is TGTGCCAGCAATCCGGGACAGGGGAATTCACCCCTCCACTTT.

This chain links TRBV27 with TRBJ2-4; 8 bases match TRBD1. There are 15 residues in the CDR3. Germline V gives CDR1 MNHEY, CDR2 SMNVEV (reference sequence). V was clipped by 5 bases and J by 8 bases; unmatched bases: 11. The CDR3 is CASSPPKTGGYIQYF. The CDR3 DNA reads TGTGCCAGCAGTCCGCCAAAAACAGGGGGGTACATTCAGTACTTC.

The chain employs TRBV27 and TRBJ2-7; 9 nucleotides line up with TRBD2. Germline trimming cut 6 bases from V and 6 bases from J; bases unmatched to any gene: 9. Germline assignment: CDR1 MNHEY and CDR2 SMNVEV (reference sequence). The CDR3 contains 14 residues. CDR3: CASRYSGRTCEQYF. CDR3 in DNA: TGTGCCAGCAGGTATAGCGGGAGAACCTGCGAGCAGTACTTC.

This rearrangement joins TRBV28 to TRBJ1-1, with D possibly matching TRBD1 (6 bases). V was pared by 5 bases and J by 1 base, with 8 bases between. This CDR3 has 13 residues. The germline CDR1 and CDR2 sequences are MDHEN and SYDVKM. CDR3 amino acids: CASSPGENTEAFF. CDR3 sequence (DNA): TGTGCCAGCAGTCCAGGGGAGAACACTGAAGCTTTCTTT. The full variable domain, rest sourced from reference TRBV28 and TRBJ1-1, is DVKVTQSSRYLVKRTGEKVFLECVQDMDHENMFWYRQDPGLGLRLIYFSYDVKMKEKGDIPEGYSVSREKKERFSLILESASTNQTSMYLCASSPGENTEAFFGQGTRLTVV.

The CDR3 protein is CASTGDSPNTEAFF. Here the CDR3 DNA reads TGTGCCAGCACCGGGGACAGCCCGAACACTGAAGCTTTCTTT. The V and J genes are TRBV6-5 and TRBJ1-1; 7 positions agree with TRBD1. The CDR3 is 14 residues long. The V and J ends lost 7 bases and 1 base, in that order; junction bases with no gene match: 6. Germline V gene lookup returns CDR1 MNHEY and CDR2 SVGAGI.

The chain has TRBV11-2 and TRBJ1-2; D uncertain. V was clipped by 4 bases and J by 1 base, with 10 bases between them. The germline gives CDR1 SGHAT, CDR2 FQNNGV. The CDR3 contains 14 residues. The CDR3 is CASSSLRYNYGYTF. In nucleotides, the CDR3 is TGTGCCAGCAGCTCCCTACGCTATAACTATGGCTACACCTTC.

This rearrangement joins TRBV7-9 to TRBJ2-7; D gene uncertain. CDR1 is SEHNR, CDR2 FQNEAQ, per germline (reference sequence). The CDR3 has 14 residues. V was trimmed by 6 bases and J by 1 base, leaving 13 bases between them. CDR3 sequence (DNA): TGTGCCAGCAGTCCCCCGGCGGCATCCTACGAGCAGTACTTC. Encoded protein: CASSPPAASYEQYF.

This clone was recorded only once. The V gene is TRBV4-1, the J gene TRBJ2-7; D gene ambiguous. V lost 1 base, J lost 3 bases, and 10 bases lay in between. This CDR3 has 14 amino acids. From germline, CDR1 is MGHRA and CDR2 YSYEKL. CDR3 in amino acids: CASSQVKIGYEQYF. The DNA for the CDR3 is TGCGCCAGCAGCCAAGTAAAAATCGGCTACGAGCAGTACTTC.

The chain employs TRBV7-6 and TRBJ2-7; a weak D match, TRBD1 (5 bases). The CDR3 covers 15 residues. V was cut by 1 base and J by 7 bases, with 17 bases left in between. Germline V gene lookup returns CDR1 SGHVS and CDR2 FNYEAQ. The DNA for the CDR3 is TGTGCCAGCAGCTTAGAAACAGGACCGTATGGGGAGCAGTACTTC. Its protein is CASSLETGPYGEQYF. Full variable domain (remainder filled in from reference TRBV7-6 and TRBJ2-7): GAGVSQSPRYKVTKRGQDVALRCDPISGHVSLYWYRQALGQGPEFLTYFNYEAQQDKSGLPNDRFSAERPEGSISTLTIQRTEQRDSAMYRCASSLETGPYGEQYFGPGTRLTVT.

On this clone itself: Sequence at one end of the junction differs from germline and may be a read error. The chain combines TRBV7-9 with TRBJ2-1, with D maybe TRBD2 (7 bases). In germline, CDR1 is SEHNR, CDR2 FQNEAQ (reference sequence). This CDR3 is built from 15 residues. The CDR3 loop is CSSSLEGGHYNEQFF. For the CDR3, the DNA is TGTTCCAGCAGCTTAGAGGGGGGGCACTACAATGAGCAGTTCTTC. The entire variable domain, with the rest obtained from reference TRBV7-9 and TRBJ2-1, is as follows: DTGVSQNPRHKITKRGQNVTFRCDPISEHNRLYWYRQTLGQGPEFLTYFQNEAQLEKSRLLSDRFSAERPKGSFSTLEIQRTEQGDSAMYLCSSSLEGGHYNEQFFGPGTRLTVL.

This clone was counted ten times or more. This rearrangement joins TRBV4-1 to TRBJ1-4, with a possible D match to TRBD1 (5 bases). The V gene's germline CDR1 is MGHRA and CDR2 YSYEKL. V was cut by 11 bases and J by 0 bases, with 31 bases left in between. This CDR3 is 20 amino acids long. The CDR3 DNA sequence: TGCGCCGCCGGGTGGGGGGGAACGCGGGGGGGGTCAGCAACTAATGAAAAACTGTTTTTT. Amino acid sequence: CAAGWGGTRGGSATNEKLFF.

J is TRBJ2-1 and V is TRBV14; TRBD2 agrees at 8 bases. CDR1 is SGHDN, CDR2 FVKESK, per germline. The V gene end was trimmed by 1 base and the J gene end by 8 bases; junction bases not matched to a gene: 4. This CDR3 has 14 amino acids. This chain's CDR3 is CASSQVGLVDEQFF. CDR3 DNA: TGTGCCAGCAGCCAAGTGGGACTAGTAGATGAGCAGTTCTTC.

The genes are TRBV28 and TRBJ1-1; 9 bases are shared with TRBD1. The ends lost 5 bases at V and 4 bases at J; junction bases unmatched: 5. This CDR3 has 14 amino acids. Per the germline V gene, CDR1 is MDHEN and CDR2 is SYDVKM. The CDR3 DNA is TGTGCCAGCAGTGGGCAGACAGGGGGCACTGAAGCTTTCTTT. It codes for CASSGQTGGTEAFF. Using reference TRBV28 and TRBJ1-1 for the parts outside the CDR3, the full variable domain is DVKVTQSSRYLVKRTGEKVFLECVQDMDHENMFWYRQDPGLGLRLIYFSYDVKMKEKGDIPEGYSVSREKKERFSLILESASTNQTSMYLCASSGQTGGTEAFFGQGTRLTVV.

This chain connects TRBV5-1 to TRBJ2-7; D remains ambiguous. The germline gives CDR1 SGHRS, CDR2 YFSETQ. The CDR3 spans 13 residues. The germline V and J ends were trimmed by 2 bases and 3 bases, with 9 bases remaining between them. CDR3 loop: CASSLAKSYEQYF. CDR3 sequence (DNA): TGCGCCAGCAGCTTAGCAAAGAGCTACGAGCAGTACTTC.

The chain employs TRBV19 and TRBJ2-1; D is perhaps TRBD2 (5 bases). Germline lookup yields CDR1 LNHDA and CDR2 SQIVND (reference sequence). The CDR3 has 14 amino acids. The V and J ends lost 7 bases and 7 bases respectively, with 17 bases between them. CDR3 bases: TGTGCCAGTAAAGGGAGCGGCCAGAGAAATGAGCAGTTCTTC. Translated: CASKGSGQRNEQFF. Using reference TRBV19 and TRBJ2-1 for the parts outside the CDR3, the full variable domain is DGGITQSPKYLFRKEGQNVTLSCEQNLNHDAMYWYRQDPGQGLRLIYYSQIVNDFQKGDIAEGYSVSREKKESFPLTVTSAQKNPTAFYLCASKGSGQRNEQFFGPGTRLTVL.

CDR3 nucleotide sequence: TGTGCCAGCGGGACACCGGATGGAGCCCAGCATTTT. Protein: CASGTPDGAQHF. The chain recombines TRBV2 with TRBJ1-5, with D possibly matching TRBD1 (6 bases). Per the germline V gene, CDR1 is SNHLY and CDR2 is FYNNEI. This CDR3 is built from 12 residues. The V gene lost 8 bases and the J gene lost 11 bases, with 16 bases spanning the gap.

The chain uses TRBV28 and TRBJ2-7, with 11 nucleotides matching TRBD1. The CDR3 runs 15 residues. With V trimmed by 6 bases and J by 3 bases, 7 bases remained unmatched. The germline V gene encodes CDR1 MDHEN and CDR2 SYDVKM. This CDR3 is CASSVGGTGGYEQYF. In DNA, the CDR3 is TGTGCCAGCAGCGTTGGGGGGACAGGGGGCTACGAGCAGTACTTC.

The chain employs TRBV6-5 and TRBJ1-3; D uncertain. The germline CDR1 and CDR2 sequences are MNHEY and SVGAGI. V was cut by 0 bases and J by 0 bases, with 9 bases left in between. The CDR3 has 16 residues. The CDR3: CASSYSSSVSGNTIYF. CDR3 coding DNA: TGTGCCAGCAGTTACTCCAGCAGCGTCTCTGGAAACACCATATATTTT.

This clone has a single count. This sequence joins TRBV6-1 and TRBJ2-5; 7 positions agree with TRBD2. V lost 0 bases to trimming and J lost 4 bases; unmatched junction nucleotides: 5. The CDR3 consists of 15 residues. Germline CDR1 and CDR2: MNHNS and SASEGT. This CDR3 reads CASSEAPSGRETQYF. The CDR3 nucleotides are TGTGCCAGCAGTGAAGCCCCTAGCGGAAGAGAGACCCAGTACTTC.

The V and J genes are TRBV20-1 and TRBJ1-2; weak D call: TRBD1 (6 bases). This CDR3 comprises 11 residues. V was cut by 5 bases and J by 9 bases, with 13 bases left in between. The V gene's germline CDR1 is DFQATT and CDR2 SNEGSKA (reference sequence). The CDR3 is CSASRQERYTF. In nucleotides, the CDR3 is TGCAGTGCTTCTAGACAGGAGCGCTACACCTTC.

The chain recombines TRBV4-1 with TRBJ2-7, with D tentatively TRBD2 (6 bases). CDR1 is MGHRA and CDR2 is YSYEKL in the germline V gene. CDR3 length: 13 residues. The ends were cut back, 0 bases at V and 3 bases at J, with 6 bases in the middle. The DNA of the CDR3 is TGCGCCAGCAGCCAAGAGCGGGACTACGAGCAGTACTTC. It yields the protein CASSQERDYEQYF.

J is TRBJ2-5 and V is TRBV9, with TRBD2 identical over 14 bases. The CDR3 totals 15 residues. With 0 bases clipped from V and 5 bases from J, the junction kept 0 bases outside the gene matches. Germline V lookup: CDR1 SGDLS, CDR2 YYNGEE. The DNA for the CDR3 is TGTGCCAGCAGCGTAGGGACTAGCGGGGGGGAGACCCAGTACTTC. Its translation: CASSVGTSGGETQYF.

The rearrangement uses TRBV11-2 and TRBJ2-7, with D uncertain. The CDR3 loop spans 13 amino acids. The germline V and J ends were trimmed by 2 bases and 0 bases, with 5 bases remaining between them. Per germline, CDR1 SGHAT and CDR2 FQNNGV. The CDR3 DNA reads TGTGCCAGCAGCTTACCTGTCTCCTACGAGCAGTACTTC. Its translation: CASSLPVSYEQYF.

This clone was found a few times. V is TRBV6-1 and J is TRBJ1-2; TRBD1 matches at 7 bases. The germline CDR1 and CDR2 sequences are MNHNS and SASEGT. This CDR3 has 17 residues. V was pared by 4 bases and J by 2 bases, with 13 bases of the junction left unmatched. In nucleotides, the CDR3 is TGTGCCAGCAGTGGGCGCGCCGGGACAGCTATAAACTATGGCTACACCTTC. Translating it yields CASSGRAGTAINYGYTF.

This rearrangement joins TRBV6-4 to TRBJ1-2; perhaps TRBD1 as D (6 bases). V was pared by 0 bases and J by 5 bases, with 10 bases between. CDR3 size: 14 residues. The germline CDR1 and CDR2 sequences are MRHNA and SNTAGT. CDR3 in DNA: TGTGCCAGCAGTGACTCTGGGGGCGCGTATGGCTACACCTTC. Its translation: CASSDSGGAYGYTF.

The chain carries TRBV29-1 and TRBJ2-7; no clear D. Germline V CDR1 and CDR2: SQVTM, ANQGSEA. The V end lost 0 bases, the J end lost 0 bases, and 12 bases lay between the germline ends. The length of the CDR3 is 15 residues. The CDR3 sequence is CSVEEWQVNSYEQYF. The CDR3 DNA sequence: TGCAGCGTTGAAGAGTGGCAGGTCAACTCCTACGAGCAGTACTTC.

This clone was picked up one time. The chain carries TRBV7-9 and TRBJ2-7, with 11 bases fitting TRBD2. Losses at the gene ends were 2 bases for V and 2 bases for J; bases not matched to a gene: 5. The CDR3 sequence is 16 residues long. Germline CDR1 SEHNR, CDR2 FQNEAQ (reference sequence). CDR3 residues: CASSLQGSGRAYEQYF. CDR3 DNA sequence: TGTGCCAGCAGCTTACAGGGTAGCGGGAGGGCCTACGAGCAGTACTTC.

The rearrangement joins TRBV7-8 to TRBJ2-7; TRBD1 agrees at 7 bases. The CDR3 runs to 13 residues. V was clipped by 5 bases and J by 5 bases; unmatched bases: 6. Germline-derived CDR1 and CDR2 are SGHVS and FQNEAQ. This CDR3 reads CASSGRQGNEQYF. CDR3 in DNA: TGTGCCAGCAGCGGCAGACAGGGCAACGAGCAGTACTTC.

This chain joins TRBV7-9 and TRBJ2-7; 9 bases align to TRBD2. CDR3 length equals 15 residues. Germline V lookup: CDR1 SEHNR, CDR2 FQNEAQ (reference sequence). The V segment lost 5 bases and the J segment 6 bases; nucleotides outside the gene matches: 11. The CDR3 bases are TGTGCCAGCAGCCCTAGGATAGCGGGAGAAGGCGAGCAGTACTTC. The encoded protein is CASSPRIAGEGEQYF.

This clone was found a few times. This chain joins TRBV4-2 and TRBJ2-1; TRBD2 matches 7 bases. V gave up 0 bases and J gave up 3 bases; unmatched junction bases: 8. Per germline, CDR1 LGHNA and CDR2 YNFKEQ. The length of the CDR3 is 17 residues. CDR3 nucleotide sequence: TGTGCCAGCAGCCAAGATACCCTGTCTAGCGGCTACAATGAGCAGTTCTTC. The encoded protein is CASSQDTLSSGYNEQFF.

Comments on this clone: The junction and the germline gene differ at one end; a read error may be behind it. This sequence joins TRBV4-1 and TRBJ2-5; perhaps TRBD1 as D (5 bases). This CDR3 is 15 amino acids long. Germline-derived CDR1 and CDR2 are MGHRA and YSYEKL. Written as DNA, the CDR3 is TGCGCCAGCAGACAAGATTCTGACAGAAAAGAGACCCAGTACTTC. Residues: CASRQDSDRKETQYF.